This T cell receptor beta chain stems from a study of shared clonotypes between healthy human individuals. This table comes from immunoSEQ multiplex PCR, and its TCRdb copy is limited to in-frame clones, with some not included. The sample lists roughly 1,100,000 clones, about 80% occurring once. Trimming took off 1 base at V and 5 bases at J, with 6 bases between the two ends. The CDR3 totals 13 residues. CDR1 and CDR2 (germline): SGHAT, FQNNGV. None of the donors, who were healthy HIV-negative adults, had recently had acute infections or vaccinations. The sequenced sample consisted of memory CD4+ T cells sorted from blood. Subset described: CD45RA-negative fraction. The sequence was obtained from a young man in good health. The V and J genes are TRBV11-2 and TRBJ1-5; D is unresolved. The CDR3 region is CASSLAGDQPQHF. CDR3 nucleotide sequence: TGTGCCAGCAGCTTAGCAGGAGATCAGCCCCAGCATTTT.